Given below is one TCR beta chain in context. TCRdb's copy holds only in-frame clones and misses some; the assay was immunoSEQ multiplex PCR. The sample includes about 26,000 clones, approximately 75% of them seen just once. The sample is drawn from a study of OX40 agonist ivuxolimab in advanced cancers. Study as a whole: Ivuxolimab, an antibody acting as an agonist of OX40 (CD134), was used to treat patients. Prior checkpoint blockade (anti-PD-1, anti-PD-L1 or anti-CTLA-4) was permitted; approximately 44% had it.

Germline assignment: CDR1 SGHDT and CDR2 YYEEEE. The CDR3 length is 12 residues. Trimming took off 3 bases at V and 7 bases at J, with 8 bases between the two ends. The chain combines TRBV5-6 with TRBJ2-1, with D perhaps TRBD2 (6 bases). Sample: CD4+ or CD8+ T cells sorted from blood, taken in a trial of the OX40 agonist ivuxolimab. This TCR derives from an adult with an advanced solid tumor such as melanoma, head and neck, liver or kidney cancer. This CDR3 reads CASSSGSNEQFF. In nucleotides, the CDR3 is TGTGCCAGCAGCTCCGGGAGTAATGAGCAGTTCTTC.